The clone carrying this TCR beta chain occurred once. The target antigen is unknown. For TCRbeta, the library was prepared with unique molecular identifiers. TCRdb processed the PCR reads anew with MiXCR; each CDR3 protein has one entry. The data show approximately 82,000 distinct CDR3 sequences, 15% to 19% seen once. The sample comes from a study of T-cell reconstitution after alpha-beta-depleted transplantation in children. Study observations and caveats: Some patients' high day-60 TCRbeta diversity was attributed to recipient cells surviving conditioning. One year after transplant, T-cell counts and diversity came mostly from newly produced T cells. Expanded graft clones, several hundred of them, were reportedly the source of alpha-beta T cells about two months after transplant.

The trim removed 4 bases at V and 2 bases at J, leaving 3 bases unmatched. Looked up from germline, CDR1 is MDHEN and CDR2 is SYDVKM. The CDR3 is made up of 14 amino acids. The sample was PBMCs, mostly from graft donor cells, taken 180 days after TCRalphabeta/CD19-depleted stem cell transplant. The origin of this receptor is a male patient aged 2 to 9 who had a stem cell transplant for acute lymphoblastic leukemia, so the T cells may come from the graft donor. The chain recombines TRBV28 with TRBJ1-2; TRBD1 aligns across 8 bases. Here the CDR3 reads CASSSSGGNYGYTF. In DNA form, the CDR3 reads TGTGCCAGCAGTTCTTCAGGGGGCAACTATGGCTACACCTTC.